This record covers a single TCR beta chain. These data are taken from a study of blood T cell repertoires in COVID-19. Sequenced by immunoSEQ multiplex PCR; TCRdb stores in-frame clones only, minus some. The sample shows about 230,000 clones, 80% to 90% of them seen only once. The origin of this receptor is a woman between 35 and 50 years old who had recovered from COVID-19. Material: peripheral blood.

CDR3 in amino acids: CASSLQASEYNEQFF. The CDR3 DNA reads TGTGCCAGCAGCCTACAGGCGAGTGAGTACAATGAGCAGTTCTTC. The rearrangement joins TRBV7-9 to TRBJ2-1; D is possibly TRBD1 (5 bases). Trimming stripped 5 bases from V and 4 bases from J, with 15 bases between. The CDR3 consists of 15 residues. Germline lookup yields CDR1 SEHNR and CDR2 FQNEAQ (reference sequence).